What follows describes a single T cell receptor beta chain. Its antigen remains unidentified. The data belong to a study of identical twins. Regarding the study as a whole: Modelling underestimated the level of out-of-frame TCR alpha sharing observed in monozygotic twins.

In TCRdb, the 5' RACE reads were re-called with MiXCR into one record per CDR3 protein. The table shows under 500,000 distinct CDR3 sequences, with 13% to 15% occurring only once. The CDR3 spans 14 residues. The ends were cut back, 7 bases at V and 7 bases at J, with 18 bases in the middle. The same specimen was also included in a second study, on yellow fever vaccine responses in identical twins.

The chain recombines TRBV12-3 or TRBV12-4 with TRBJ2-3; D might be TRBD1 or TRBD2, each matching 7 bases. The receptor's source is a woman aged 18-29 years in good health. The sample consisted of CD4+ T cells sorted from blood. Here the CDR3 reads CASMPGGGFYTQYF. The CDR3 bases are TGTGCCAGCATGCCAGGGGGGGGGTTTTATACGCAGTATTTT.